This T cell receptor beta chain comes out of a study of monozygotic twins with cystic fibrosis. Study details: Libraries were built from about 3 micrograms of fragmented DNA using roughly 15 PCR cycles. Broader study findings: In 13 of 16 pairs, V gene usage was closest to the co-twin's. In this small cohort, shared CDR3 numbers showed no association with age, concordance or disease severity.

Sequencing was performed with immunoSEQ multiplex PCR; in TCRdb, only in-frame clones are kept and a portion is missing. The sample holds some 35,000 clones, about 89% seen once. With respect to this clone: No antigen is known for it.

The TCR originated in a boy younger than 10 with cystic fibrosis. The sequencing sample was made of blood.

CDR3 in amino acids: CASSDGDRSNQPQHF. The DNA of the CDR3 is TGTGCCAGCAGTGATGGGGACAGGAGCAATCAGCCCCAGCATTTT. V gene TRBV2 combines with J gene TRBJ1-5; 8 bases align to TRBD1. The germline V gene has CDR1 SNHLY and CDR2 FYNNEI. CDR3 length: 15 amino acids. The V segment lost 3 bases and the J segment 1 base; nucleotides outside the gene matches: 2.